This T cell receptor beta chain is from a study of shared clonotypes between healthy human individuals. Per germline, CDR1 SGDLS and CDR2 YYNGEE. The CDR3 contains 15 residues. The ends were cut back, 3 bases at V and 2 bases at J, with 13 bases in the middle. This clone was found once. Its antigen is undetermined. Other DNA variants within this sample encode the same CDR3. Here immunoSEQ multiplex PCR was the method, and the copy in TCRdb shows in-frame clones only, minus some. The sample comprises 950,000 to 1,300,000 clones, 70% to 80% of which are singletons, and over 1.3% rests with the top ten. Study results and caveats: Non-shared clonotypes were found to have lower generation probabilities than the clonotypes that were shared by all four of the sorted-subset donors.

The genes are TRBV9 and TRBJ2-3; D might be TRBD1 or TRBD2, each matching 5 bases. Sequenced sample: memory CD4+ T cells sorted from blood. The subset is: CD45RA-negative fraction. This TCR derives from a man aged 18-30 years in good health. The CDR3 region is CASSARDGNTDTQYF. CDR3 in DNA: TGTGCCAGCAGCGCAAGGGACGGAAACACAGATACGCAGTATTTT.